This T cell receptor beta chain was recovered during a study of OX40 agonist ivuxolimab in advanced cancers. This CDR3 is 15 amino acids long. Germline CDR1 is MDHEN and CDR2 is SYDVKM. Trimming took 3 bases from V and 3 from J; bases not matched to a gene: 3. Profiled with immunoSEQ multiplex PCR; TCRdb holds only in-frame clones, not every one. The sample has approximately 81,000 clones; 81% are singletons. This clone was seen a handful of times. Specimen: CD4+ or CD8+ T cells sorted from blood, collected in a trial of the OX40 agonist ivuxolimab. The chain couples TRBV28 to TRBJ1-4; 8 bases are shared with TRBD1. The clonotype comes from an adult with an advanced solid tumor such as melanoma, head and neck, liver or kidney cancer. The CDR3 region is CASSFADRANEKLFF. CDR3 nucleotides: TGTGCCAGCAGTTTCGCGGACAGGGCTAATGAAAAACTGTTTTTT. Full variable domain (missing parts from reference TRBV28 and TRBJ1-4): DVKVTQSSRYLVKRTGEKVFLECVQDMDHENMFWYRQDPGLGLRLIYFSYDVKMKEKGDIPEGYSVSREKKERFSLILESASTNQTSMYLCASSFADRANEKLFFGSGTQLSVL.